This T cell receptor (beta chain) comes out of a study of T cell responses to AZD1222 COVID-19 vaccine. Trimming cost V 5 bases and J 6 bases, with 14 bases left between them. The CDR3 loop spans 14 amino acids. Germline assignment: CDR1 SGHVS and CDR2 FQNEAQ. The data were produced by immunoSEQ multiplex PCR, yet TCRdb's version contains in-frame clones alone and is incomplete. The sample has approximately 76,000 clones, about 91% seen once. This clone was recorded a few times. Its antigen is unidentified. Overall study results and limits: The sample set comprised mostly white British donors with more females, and clonal diversity was possibly underestimated. Nearly half of the spike-specific TCRs reportedly recognize variant regions that carry no mutations. Just a handful of AZD1222 recipients were seropositive at baseline.

This TCR was sampled from an adult in good health. The sample was peripheral blood, taken on day 0 of AZD1222 vaccination. The V gene is TRBV7-8, the J gene TRBJ1-3, with D maybe TRBD1 (5 bases). In nucleotides, the CDR3 is TGTGCCAGCAGCGGGGACCGGACTATAAACACCATATATTTT. Its protein is CASSGDRTINTIYF. Complete variable domain (other parts from reference TRBV7-8 and TRBJ1-3): GAGVSQSPRYKVAKRGQDVALRCDPISGHVSLFWYQQALGQGPEFLTYFQNEAQLDKSGLPSDRFFAERPEGSVSTLKIQRTQQEDSAVYLCASSGDRTINTIYFGEGSWLTVV.